A selection of T cell receptor beta chains follows, all from one sample in a study of OX40 agonist ivuxolimab in advanced cancers. The repertoire was sequenced with immunoSEQ multiplex PCR; TCRdb's copy has only in-frame clones and lacks some. Among tens of thousands of clones listed, approximately 80% were seen once. This sample comprised CD4+ or CD8+ T cells sorted from blood, obtained in a trial of the OX40 agonist ivuxolimab. Every receptor here comes from an adult with an advanced solid tumor such as melanoma, head and neck, liver or kidney cancer. CDR3s include the opening cysteine and the closing phenylalanine or tryptophan. Each record gives: CDR3 protein, CDR3 DNA, J gene, clone size, V gene, D gene. The D gene is left open where the match is weak. Size values are once, few and many counts, or a class for expanded clones, and some rows have none.

CASSDRNTEAFF TGCGCCAGCAGTGACCGGAACACTGAAGCTTTCTTT TRBJ1-1 . TRBV10-2 .
CASSQGLAGGRVHTDTQYF TGTGCCAGCAGCCAGGGGCTAGCGGGGGGTCGGGTACACACAGATACGCAGTATTTT TRBJ2-3 once TRBV7-2 TRBD2
CASSATSGGIKAGELFF TGTGCCAGTAGCGCGACTAGCGGGGGGATAAAGGCCGGGGAGCTGTTTTTT TRBJ2-2 . TRBV19 TRBD2
CASSESLWGNTEAFF TGTGCCAGCAGCGAAAGTTTATGGGGGAACACTGAAGCTTTCTTT TRBJ1-1 . TRBV6-6 .
CAWSVRRADGYTF TGTGCCTGGAGTGTACGGCGCGCGGATGGCTACACCTTC TRBJ1-2 . TRBV30 .
CASSIVGKLSNQPQHF TGTGCCAGTAGTATCGTGGGGAAACTGAGCAATCAGCCCCAGCATTTT TRBJ1-5 few TRBV19 .
CASSLGGLAGSYTGELFF TGTGCCAGCAGCTTAGGAGGACTAGCGGGGTCATACACCGGGGAGCTGTTTTTT TRBJ2-2 . TRBV7-2 TRBD2
CASSIVNRKNYGYTF TGTGCCAGTAGTATAGTTAACAGAAAAAACTATGGCTACACCTTC TRBJ1-2 . TRBV19 .
CASSPGQGAEAFF TGTGCCAGCAGTCCCGGACAGGGTGCTGAAGCTTTCTTT TRBJ1-1 . TRBV14 TRBD1
CASSLAGDQPQHF TGCGCCAGCAGCTTGGCGGGAGATCAGCCCCAGCATTTT TRBJ1-5 once TRBV5-1 .
CASSLAPPGGSGANVLTF TGCGCCAGCAGCTTGGCACCCCCGGGGGGATCTGGGGCCAACGTCCTGACTTTC TRBJ2-6 . TRBV5-1 TRBD2
CASSLWGSRYGYTF TGTGCCAGCAGCTTATGGGGTTCCCGGTATGGCTACACCTTC TRBJ1-2 . TRBV11-2 .
CATFLTDTQYF TGTGCCACCTTCCTAACAGATACGCAGTATTTT TRBJ2-3 once TRBV28 .
CASSLGTSGGTDTQYF TGTGCCAGCAGCTTAGGGACTAGCGGGGGCACAGATACGCAGTATTTT TRBJ2-3 . TRBV7-6 TRBD2
CASSPRGVLNTEAFF TGTGCCAGCAGCCCCAGGGGGGTTCTAAACACTGAAGCTTTCTTT TRBJ1-1 . TRBV7-9 TRBD1
CASSTHRGGAYEKLFF TGTGCCAGCAGCACGCACCGCGGGGGCGCGTATGAAAAACTGTTTTTT TRBJ1-4 . TRBV11-2 .
CASEGNGEAFF TGTGCCAGCGAGGGCAACGGTGAAGCTTTCTTT TRBJ1-1 . TRBV6-6 .
CASSEVQGGTEAFF TGTGCCAGCAGTGAAGTTCAGGGGGGGACTGAAGCTTTCTTT TRBJ1-1 . TRBV6-1 TRBD1
CASSLPGFNAEAFF TGTGCCAGCAGCCTCCCGGGATTTAACGCTGAAGCTTTCTTT TRBJ1-1 . TRBV11-2 .
CASSTGTGGLRDEQYF TGTGCCAGCAGCACCGGGACAGGGGGCCTTCGGGACGAGCAGTACTTC TRBJ2-7 . TRBV6-6 TRBD1
CASIQGSGNTIYF TGTGCCAGCATCCAAGGCTCTGGAAACACCATATATTTT TRBJ1-3 . TRBV6-6 .
CASSLVVQETQYF TGTGCCAGCAGCTTAGTGGTACAAGAGACCCAGTACTTC TRBJ2-5 . TRBV7-6 .
CASKRDRGPGGYTF TGTGCCAGTAAACGGGACAGGGGGCCGGGGGGCTACACCTTC TRBJ1-2 . TRBV19 TRBD1
CASSGGDYGYTF TGTGCCAGCAGCGGGGGGGATTATGGCTACACCTTC TRBJ1-2 . TRBV27 .
CASSQGDRDREYEQYF TGCGCCAGCAGCCAAGGTGACCGGGACAGGGAGTACGAGCAGTACTTC TRBJ2-7 . TRBV4-3 TRBD1
CASSVTSGLATEAFF TGCGCCAGCAGCGTCACTTCAGGGCTCGCCACTGAAGCTTTCTTT TRBJ1-1 . TRBV5-1 .
CASSLRDRGGGELFF TGTGCCAGCAGCTTAAGGGACAGGGGTGGCGGGGAGCTGTTTTTT TRBJ2-2 . TRBV7-3 TRBD1
CASSQRQGPPRGTEAFF TGTGCCAGCAGCCAACGGCAGGGGCCGCCTCGGGGCACTGAAGCTTTCTTT TRBJ1-1 . TRBV14 .
CASSYSRAYYSYEQYF TGTGCCAGCAGTTACTCGCGGGCCTACTACTCCTACGAGCAGTACTTC TRBJ2-7 . TRBV6-5 .
CASSLALGGGAFF TGCGCCAGCAGCTTGGCCTTGGGGGGGGGAGCTTTCTTT TRBJ1-1 . TRBV5-1 .
CASSLRENTEAFF TGTGCCAGCAGCTTACGTGAAAACACTGAAGCTTTCTTT TRBJ1-1 medium-sized TRBV7-9 .
CASSPRFRRGEQFF TGTGCCAGCAGCCCCCGGTTCCGACGCGGTGAGCAGTTCTTC TRBJ2-1 . TRBV7-8 .
CASSRGGRALEQYF TGTGCCAGTAGTAGGGGGGGGAGAGCGCTCGAGCAGTACTTC TRBJ2-7 . TRBV19 TRBD2
CASSLGGTRSYNEQFF TGTGCCAGCAGCTTAGGAGGGACCCGCTCCTACAATGAGCAGTTCTTC TRBJ2-1 few TRBV7-6 .
CASRAGLTHQPQHF TGTGCCAGCAGGGCGGGACTTACGCATCAGCCCCAGCATTTT TRBJ1-5 . TRBV27 .
CASSLGTGLIRETQYF TGCGCCAGCAGCTTGGGGACGGGCCTAATACGTGAGACCCAGTACTTC TRBJ2-5 . TRBV5-1 .
CSVAGQNTDTQYF TGCAGCGTTGCGGGACAGAACACAGATACGCAGTATTTT TRBJ2-3 . TRBV29-1 TRBD1
CASSLVLAGGYETQYF TGTGCCAGCAGCTTAGTACTAGCGGGGGGCTATGAGACCCAGTACTTC TRBJ2-5 once TRBV7-2 TRBD2
CASSLSGQRGANTDTQYF TGTGCCAGCAGCTTAAGTGGCCAAAGGGGCGCTAACACAGATACGCAGTATTTT TRBJ2-3 . TRBV7-3 .
CASSFSELEEKLFF TGTGCCAGCTCATTCAGTGAATTGGAAGAAAAACTGTTTTTT TRBJ1-4 . TRBV18 .
CASSGFGLAFF TGTGCCAGCAGTGGTTTTGGGCTAGCTTTCTTT TRBJ1-1 once TRBV5-6 .